The 7 T cell receptor beta chains below were found in one sample sequenced in a study of blood T cell repertoires in COVID-19. Clones were sequenced by immunoSEQ multiplex PCR, and TCRdb holds only the in-frame ones, with some missing. The sample has 150,000 to 180,000 clones; roughly 80% are singletons. The sequenced material came from peripheral blood. The receptors come from a woman in her fifties or sixties with acute or convalescent COVID-19.

The rearrangement uses TRBV6-6 and TRBJ1-2; D is possibly TRBD1 (5 bases). The V end was cut by 5 bases, the J end by 13 bases, with 14 bases between. The germline gives CDR1 MNHNY, CDR2 SVGAGI (reference sequence). The CDR3 length is 11 residues. CDR3 in DNA: TGTGCCAGCAGTCCCACCCAGGGTTGCACCTTC. Translating gives CASSPTQGCTF.

The rearrangement links TRBV7-9 to TRBJ2-3, with 7 bases lining up with TRBD2. The length of the CDR3 is 19 residues. The trim removed 1 base at V and 3 bases at J, leaving 16 bases unmatched. The germline CDR1 and CDR2 sequences are SEHNR and FQNEAQ (reference sequence). The CDR3 loop is CASSLERSGNSFRTDTQYF. The DNA of the CDR3 is TGTGCCAGCAGCTTAGAAAGGAGCGGGAACTCCTTTAGAACAGATACGCAGTATTTT.

This chain links TRBV19 with TRBJ2-3, with 13 bases aligning to TRBD2. This CDR3 has 15 residues. J lost 4 bases, V lost 4 bases, and 2 bases had no gene match. CDR1 is LNHDA, CDR2 SQIVND, per germline (reference sequence). The CDR3 sequence: CASSKLAGGADTQYF. As DNA, the CDR3 is TGTGCCAGTAGTAAACTAGCGGGGGGGGCAGATACGCAGTATTTT.

This clone was detected a few times. The V gene is TRBV6-5, the J gene TRBJ2-3; TRBD1 agrees at 10 bases. CDR3 length: 16 amino acids. Per germline, CDR1 MNHEY and CDR2 SVGAGI. The V and J ends lost 3 bases and 4 bases, in that order; junction bases with no gene match: 7. DNA for the CDR3: TGTGCCAGCAGTTATTCCGGGACAGGGGCCTCAGATACGCAGTATTTT. This codes for CASSYSGTGASDTQYF.

Comment on this clone: This CDR3 is also generated by other DNA sequences in the sample. This chain uses TRBV7-3 with TRBJ2-3; 10 bases agree with TRBD1. Germline V gene lookup returns CDR1 SGHTA and CDR2 FQGTGA. This CDR3 has 14 residues. V was clipped by 6 bases and J by 4 bases; unmatched bases: 4. The CDR3 sequence: CASSPTGGSDTQYF. CDR3 nucleotides: TGTGCCAGCAGTCCGACAGGGGGCTCAGATACGCAGTATTTT. The complete variable domain, with remaining parts taken from reference TRBV7-3 and TRBJ2-3, reads GAGVSQTPSNKVTEKGKYVELRCDPISGHTALYWYRQSLGQGPEFLIYFQGTGAADDSGLPNDRFFAVRPEGSVSTLKIQRTERGDSAVYLCASSPTGGSDTQYFGPGTRLTVL.

The rearrangement joins TRBV25-1 to TRBJ2-3; 13 nucleotides agree with TRBD2. J was trimmed by 2 bases and V by 6 bases; bases with no gene match: 5. The CDR3 totals 16 residues. Germline V gene data show CDR1 as MGHDK and CDR2 as SYGVNS. Here the CDR3 DNA reads TGTGCCAGCAGCCGGGGACTAGCGGGGTTCACAGATACGCAGTATTTT. It yields the protein CASSRGLAGFTDTQYF. The entire variable domain, with the rest obtained from reference TRBV25-1 and TRBJ2-3, is as follows: EADIYQTPRYLVIGTGKKITLECSQTMGHDKMYWYQQDPGMELHLIHYSYGVNSTEKGDLSSESTVSRIRTEHFPLTLESARPSHTSQYLCASSRGLAGFTDTQYFGPGTRLTVL.

The chain combines TRBV2 with TRBJ1-1, with TRBD1 matching 8 bases. The CDR3 extends over 13 amino acids. The J segment lost 6 bases and the V segment lost 5 bases, leaving 5 bases of the junction unmatched. Germline V gene lookup returns CDR1 SNHLY and CDR2 FYNNEI. The CDR3 coding sequence is TGTGCCAGCAGTTCGACAGGGGAGGCTGAAGCTTTCTTT. This translates into CASSSTGEAEAFF.